The rows below give T cell receptor beta chains drawn from one sample of a study of T cell responses to AZD1222 COVID-19 vaccine. Produced via immunoSEQ multiplex PCR; TCRdb's table is partial and in-frame only. The table records about 79,000 clones, about 80% of them present only once. This specimen consisted of peripheral blood, obtained 28 days after the second AZD1222 dose. Every receptor here comes from an adult who received the AZD1222 COVID-19 vaccine. CDR3s include the opening cysteine and the closing phenylalanine or tryptophan. D genes are given only for firm matches. Not every row has a clone size; where given, it reads once, few, many or a size class.

v_call: TRBV5-1
j_call: TRBJ2-3
clone_size: .
d_call: .
cdr3_aa: CASSLALDSIDTQYF
cdr3_nt: TGCGCCAGCAGCTTGGCCTTGGACTCGATAGATACGCAGTATTTT

v_call: TRBV29-1
j_call: TRBJ1-2
clone_size: .
d_call: .
cdr3_aa: CSVEDPATDYGYTF
cdr3_nt: TGCAGCGTTGAAGATCCGGCCACTGACTATGGCTACACCTTC

v_call: TRBV7-3
j_call: TRBJ2-3
clone_size: .
d_call: .
cdr3_aa: CASSAGGTTDTQYF
cdr3_nt: TGTGCCAGCAGCGCTGGAGGGACCACAGATACGCAGTATTTT

v_call: TRBV19
j_call: TRBJ1-2
clone_size: few
d_call: .
cdr3_aa: CASTRSNYGYTF
cdr3_nt: TGTGCCAGTACTCGCTCTAACTATGGCTACACCTTC

v_call: TRBV7-9
j_call: TRBJ1-1
clone_size: once
d_call: .
cdr3_aa: CASSRRRENTEAFF
cdr3_nt: TGTGCCAGCAGCCGACGACGGGAAAACACTGAAGCTTTCTTT

v_call: TRBV6-4
j_call: TRBJ2-1
clone_size: few
d_call: .
cdr3_aa: CASSENSGGNEQFF
cdr3_nt: TGTGCCAGCAGTGAAAACTCAGGGGGGAATGAGCAGTTCTTC

v_call: TRBV9
j_call: TRBJ2-7
clone_size: .
d_call: .
cdr3_aa: CASSADGRFNF
cdr3_nt: TGTGCCAGCAGCGCAGATGGACGATTCAACTTC

v_call: TRBV5-1
j_call: TRBJ1-1
clone_size: once
d_call: TRBD1
cdr3_aa: CASSLATGTGGYTEAFF
cdr3_nt: TGCGCCAGCAGCTTGGCCACCGGGACAGGGGGCTATACTGAAGCTTTCTTT

v_call: TRBV29-1
j_call: TRBJ1-2
clone_size: .
d_call: .
cdr3_aa: CSVERAGYTF
cdr3_nt: TGCAGCGTTGAGAGGGCTGGCTACACCTTC

v_call: TRBV9
j_call: TRBJ1-5
clone_size: .
d_call: .
cdr3_aa: CASSVNKAGHLVGNQPQHF
cdr3_nt: TGTGCCAGCAGCGTAAATAAAGCAGGGCACCTAGTAGGCAATCAGCCCCAGCATTTT

v_call: TRBV4-3
j_call: TRBJ2-7
clone_size: .
d_call: TRBD1
cdr3_aa: CASSQGQGYFYEQYF
cdr3_nt: TGCGCCAGCAGCCAGGGACAGGGATACTTCTACGAGCAGTACTTC

v_call: TRBV12-5
j_call: TRBJ1-1
clone_size: .
d_call: TRBD1
cdr3_aa: CASGLGQAAFF
cdr3_nt: TGTGCTAGTGGCCTGGGACAGGCGGCTTTCTTT

v_call: TRBV27
j_call: TRBJ2-7
clone_size: .
d_call: TRBD2
cdr3_aa: CASSLGGRAYEQYF
cdr3_nt: TGTGCCAGCAGTTTGGGCGGGAGGGCCTACGAGCAGTACTTC

v_call: TRBV28
j_call: TRBJ2-7
clone_size: few
d_call: .
cdr3_aa: CASSFRLGPYEQYF
cdr3_nt: TGTGCCAGCAGTTTCCGGTTAGGGCCCTACGAGCAGTACTTC

v_call: TRBV30
j_call: TRBJ2-1
clone_size: .
d_call: .
cdr3_aa: CAWSSGLYNEQFF
cdr3_nt: TGTGCCTGGAGTAGCGGACTTTACAATGAGCAGTTCTTC

v_call: TRBV11-1
j_call: TRBJ2-1
clone_size: once
d_call: TRBD2
cdr3_aa: CASSLGLAYNEQFF
cdr3_nt: TGTGCCAGCAGCTTAGGACTAGCGTACAATGAGCAGTTCTTC

v_call: TRBV4-3
j_call: TRBJ2-7
clone_size: few
d_call: .
cdr3_aa: CASSQDQSGSSYEQYF
cdr3_nt: TGCGCCAGCAGCCAAGATCAGTCAGGGAGCTCCTACGAGCAGTACTTC

v_call: TRBV30
j_call: TRBJ2-3
clone_size: .
d_call: TRBD2
cdr3_aa: CAWSIGASGSTDTQYF
cdr3_nt: TGTGCCTGGAGTATCGGGGCTAGCGGGAGCACAGATACGCAGTATTTT

v_call: TRBV6-2/TRBV6-3
j_call: TRBJ2-2
clone_size: .
d_call: .
cdr3_aa: CASSDRSGELFF
cdr3_nt: TGTGCCAGCAGTGACAGATCCGGGGAGCTGTTTTTT

v_call: TRBV28
j_call: TRBJ2-7
clone_size: .
d_call: .
cdr3_aa: CASSLSSYEQYF
cdr3_nt: TGTGCCAGCAGTTTATCGTCCTACGAGCAGTACTTC

v_call: TRBV5-8
j_call: TRBJ2-7
clone_size: .
d_call: TRBD1
cdr3_aa: CASTLGQGNFYEQYF
cdr3_nt: TGTGCCAGCACCTTGGGACAGGGCAACTTCTACGAGCAGTACTTC

v_call: TRBV5-4
j_call: TRBJ2-2
clone_size: few
d_call: .
cdr3_aa: CASSDPTAGNTGELFF
cdr3_nt: TGTGCCAGCAGCGATCCTACAGCGGGGAACACCGGGGAGCTGTTTTTT

v_call: TRBV27
j_call: TRBJ1-4
clone_size: .
d_call: TRBD1
cdr3_aa: CASSVQGVNEKLFF
cdr3_nt: TGTGCCAGCAGTGTACAGGGGGTTAATGAAAAACTGTTTTTT

v_call: TRBV30
j_call: TRBJ1-5
clone_size: .
d_call: .
cdr3_aa: CAWRGVGGNQPQHF
cdr3_nt: TGTGCCTGGAGAGGGGTGGGAGGCAATCAGCCCCAGCATTTT

v_call: TRBV3-1/TRBV3-2
j_call: TRBJ2-7
clone_size: .
d_call: TRBD1
cdr3_aa: CASSQDRDRVHEQYF
cdr3_nt: TGTGCCAGCAGCCAAGATAGGGACAGGGTGCACGAGCAGTACTTC

v_call: TRBV10-2
j_call: TRBJ2-2
clone_size: .
d_call: TRBD1
cdr3_aa: CASSEGQGSNTGELFF
cdr3_nt: TGCGCCAGCAGTGAGGGACAGGGGTCGAACACCGGGGAGCTGTTTTTT

v_call: TRBV19
j_call: TRBJ1-1
clone_size: .
d_call: TRBD1
cdr3_aa: CASSRVDRGYTEAFF
cdr3_nt: TGTGCCAGTAGTCGTGTAGACAGGGGTTACACTGAAGCTTTCTTT

v_call: TRBV5-1
j_call: TRBJ2-7
clone_size: few
d_call: TRBD1
cdr3_aa: CASSLGDRSYEQYF
cdr3_nt: TGCGCCAGCAGCTTGGGGGACAGAAGCTACGAGCAGTACTTC